This TCR beta chain was documented in a study of type 1 and type 2 diabetes patients. Background on the study: Magnetic bead positive selection isolated CD4+ or CD8+ T cells from PBMCs. Across the study, some 20 million paired-end reads were produced.

Germline CDR1 reads SGHTA; CDR2 reads FQGNSA. CDR3 length equals 14 residues. V lost 6 bases and J lost 4; bases outside the gene matches: 7. In regard to this clonotype: What it binds is not known.

Study-level points and caveats: V and J gene usage correlated at about 0.97 between type 2 diabetes and control samples.

Amplification started from genomic DNA. Multiplex PCR with 30 forward and 13 reverse primers amplified the TCR beta CDR3. One entry per CDR3 protein, called by TCRdb with MiXCR from the multiplex PCR reads. The table shows around 300,000 distinct CDR3 sequences, with more than 40% occurring only once. Sequencing was done on a sample of peripheral blood mononuclear cells (PBMCs). The sequence came from a man aged 18 to 30 with type 2 diabetes. The V call is TRBV7-2, the J call TRBJ2-7; TRBD2 agrees at 9 bases. CDR3 region: CASSRNSGSYEQYF. The CDR3, as DNA: TGTGCCAGCAGTCGTAATAGCGGGAGTTACGAGCAGTACTTC.